This T cell receptor beta chain emerged from a study of identical twins. Study outcomes and limitations: For out-of-frame alpha sequences shared by twins, low generation probability was in excess.

TCRdb independently ran MiXCR on the 5' RACE reads; one entry per CDR3 protein. Of 600,000 to 700,000 distinct CDR3 sequences listed, around 21% are singletons. Trimming stripped 3 bases from V and 3 bases from J, with 9 bases between. The CDR3 runs 12 residues. Germline V CDR1 and CDR2: DFQATT, SNEGSKA (reference sequence). This clonotype was seen many times. Antigen unknown. Another study also made use of these data, one on T cells expressing NK-cell markers. As that report states: In a group of roughly 6 donors, dominant NKG2C+ clonotypes represented about 1.0-8% of CD8+ T cells.

The V gene is TRBV20-1, the J gene TRBJ2-7, with D uncertain. The sample was PBMCs. The TCR sequence derives from a woman younger than 30 in good health. CDR3: CSASKGIYEQYF. The DNA for the CDR3 is TGCAGTGCTAGTAAAGGGATCTACGAGCAGTACTTC.